This T cell receptor (beta chain) is from a study of CD8 T cells in Susac syndrome. V dropped 3 bases and J dropped 3; count of bases not matched to a gene: 4. CDR3 length: 14 amino acids. Germline loops: CDR1 SEHNR, CDR2 FQNEAQ (reference sequence). Roughly 0.45 to 1 ug RNA was reverse transcribed with random hexamers. Amplification of the TCR beta CDR3 was carried out by immunoSEQ multiplex PCR, which spanned a total of 54 Vbeta and 13 Jbeta segments. TCRdb passed the immunoSEQ multiplex PCR reads through MiXCR, listing each CDR3 protein once. The sample includes some 170,000 distinct CDR3 sequences, 85% to 95% of them seen just once. CD8+ and CD4+ T cells circulating in blood were sequenced for TCR beta.

The receptor's source is a human donor with Susac syndrome. The chain employs TRBV7-9 and TRBJ1-2; TRBD1 aligns across 7 bases. The sequencing sample was made of CD4+ T cells from PBMCs. The CDR3 loop is CASSFNRGDYGYTF. CDR3 DNA: TGTGCCAGCAGCTTCAACAGGGGAGACTATGGCTACACCTTC.